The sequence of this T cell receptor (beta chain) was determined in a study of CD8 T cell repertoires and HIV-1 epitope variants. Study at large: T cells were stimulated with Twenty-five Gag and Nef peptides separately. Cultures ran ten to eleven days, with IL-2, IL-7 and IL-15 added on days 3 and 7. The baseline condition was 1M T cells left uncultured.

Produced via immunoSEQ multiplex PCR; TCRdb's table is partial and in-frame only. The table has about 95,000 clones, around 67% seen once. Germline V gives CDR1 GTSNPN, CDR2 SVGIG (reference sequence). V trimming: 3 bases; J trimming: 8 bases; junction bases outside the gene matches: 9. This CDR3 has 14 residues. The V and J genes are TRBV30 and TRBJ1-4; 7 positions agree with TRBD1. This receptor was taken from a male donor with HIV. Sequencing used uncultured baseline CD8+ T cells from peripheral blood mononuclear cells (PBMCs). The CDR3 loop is CAWRETGKGEKLFF. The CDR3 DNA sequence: TGTGCCTGGAGGGAGACAGGGAAAGGAGAAAAACTGTTTTTT.